The 13 T cell receptor beta chains below were found in one sample sequenced in a study of PD-1 blockade in classical Hodgkin lymphoma. Method: immunoSEQ multiplex PCR; TCRdb's copy keeps in-frame clones and lacks some. This sample has roughly 150,000 clones, with approximately 80% found just once. Every single patient, without exception, relapsed after autologous stem cell transplantation, and brentuximab vedotin exposure varied. This sample comprised peripheral blood mononuclear cells (PBMCs), obtained before the second cycle of nivolumab. Receptors originate from a human donor with classical Hodgkin lymphoma.

The rearrangement uses TRBV2 and TRBJ1-2; 7 bases line up with TRBD1. J was trimmed by 11 bases and V by 2 bases; bases with no gene match: 11. Germline V gene lookup returns CDR1 SNHLY and CDR2 FYNNEI. The CDR3 loop spans 14 amino acids. CDR3 amino acids: CASSETGTVSRYTF. CDR3 DNA: TGTGCCAGCAGTGAAACCGGGACAGTTTCGCGTTACACCTTC.

This chain connects TRBV28 to TRBJ2-1; unclear D gene. The CDR3 is made up of 14 amino acids. V was pared by 6 bases and J by 5 bases, with 14 bases between. In germline, CDR1 is MDHEN, CDR2 SYDVKM. CDR3 DNA: TGTGCCAGCAGCGTCGGGCCCCGAAACAATGAGCAGTTCTTC. Encoded protein: CASSVGPRNNEQFF. Full variable domain (remainder filled in from reference TRBV28 and TRBJ2-1): DVKVTQSSRYLVKRTGEKVFLECVQDMDHENMFWYRQDPGLGLRLIYFSYDVKMKEKGDIPEGYSVSREKKERFSLILESASTNQTSMYLCASSVGPRNNEQFFGPGTRLTVL.

The chain links TRBV7-9 to TRBJ1-2, with 9 bases lining up with TRBD1. The germline V gene has CDR1 SEHNR and CDR2 FQNEAQ (reference sequence). CDR3 size: 15 residues. The J segment lost 6 bases and the V segment lost 4 bases, leaving 9 bases of the junction unmatched. The CDR3 bases are TGTGCCAGCAGCTCACTACAGGGGGCTTGGGATGGCTACACCTTC. Amino acids: CASSSLQGAWDGYTF. Looking up the rest from reference TRBV7-9 and TRBJ1-2 gives the full variable domain: DTGVSQNPRHKITKRGQNVTFRCDPISEHNRLYWYRQTLGQGPEFLTYFQNEAQLEKSRLLSDRFSAERPKGSFSTLEIQRTEQGDSAMYLCASSSLQGAWDGYTFGSGTRLTVV.

This clone was counted ten times or more. The V and J genes are TRBV5-4 and TRBJ1-2; D gene unclear. This CDR3 is built from 12 residues. The ends were cut back, 2 bases at V and 0 bases at J, with 2 bases in the middle. CDR1 is SGHNT and CDR2 is YYREEE in the germline V gene (reference sequence). CDR3 in amino acids: CASSLTNYGYTF. The CDR3 region has the DNA TGTGCCAGCAGCTTAACTAACTATGGCTACACCTTC. Full variable domain (rest looked up from reference TRBV5-4 and TRBJ1-2): ETGVTQSPTHLIKTRGQQVTLRCSSQSGHNTVSWYQQALGQGPQFIFQYYREEENGRGNFPPRFSGLQFPNYSSELNVNALELDDSALYLCASSLTNYGYTFGSGTRLTVV.

The chain couples TRBV28 to TRBJ1-2, with D uncertain. The V end was cut by 4 bases, the J end by 2 bases, with 5 bases between. The CDR3 covers 12 residues. CDR1 MDHEN and CDR2 SYDVKM come from the germline V gene. CDR3 bases: TGTGCCAGCAGTTCCCCCAACTATGGCTACACCTTC. This codes for CASSSPNYGYTF.

This clone was picked up a small number of times. The gene calls are TRBV7-2 and TRBJ2-1; 11 nucleotides match TRBD2. Germline V gives CDR1 SGHTA, CDR2 FQGNSA. The CDR3 covers 15 residues. V trimming: 2 bases; J trimming: 5 bases; junction bases outside the gene matches: 2. CDR3 protein: CASSLLGLADNEQFF. CDR3 in DNA: TGTGCCAGCAGCTTATTGGGACTAGCGGACAATGAGCAGTTCTTC.

This rearrangement joins TRBV29-1 to TRBJ2-3, with TRBD2 matching over 9 bases. Unmatched junction bases numbered 8, after V lost 5 bases and J lost 2 bases. The CDR3 is 15 residues long. Germline lookup yields CDR1 SQVTM and CDR2 ANQGSEA. CDR3 amino acids: CSVPLAGSNTDTQYF. As DNA, the CDR3 is TGCAGCGTTCCCCTAGCGGGATCTAACACAGATACGCAGTATTTT.

The chain couples TRBV6-5 to TRBJ2-7; TRBD1 agrees at 8 bases. The CDR3 loop spans 14 amino acids. V shed 7 bases, J shed 3 bases, and the junction held 8 bases outside the gene matches. Germline V gene data show CDR1 as MNHEY and CDR2 as SVGAGI. This CDR3 reads CASKTRDRNYEQYF. CDR3 nucleotide sequence: TGTGCCAGCAAAACCCGGGACAGGAACTACGAGCAGTACTTC.

This clone showed up just once. The CDR3 nucleotides read TGCGCCAGCAGCTTGTTACAGGGAGAAACCTACGAGCAGTACTTC. Protein: CASSLLQGETYEQYF. The chain links TRBV5-1 to TRBJ2-7, with a possible D match to TRBD1 (6 bases). This CDR3 spans 15 amino acids. The germline gives CDR1 SGHRS, CDR2 YFSETQ. Trimming pared 1 base from V and 2 bases from J, leaving 13 bases between.

This chain links TRBV7-2 with TRBJ2-1; 11 bases match TRBD2. The junction had 12 bases not matched to a gene; V was cut back by 5 bases and J by 0 bases. The CDR3 has 19 amino acids. Looked up from germline, CDR1 is SGHTA and CDR2 is FQGNSA. The CDR3, as DNA: TGTGCCAGCAGCCTACAATCCGGGACTAGCGGTCTCTCCTACAATGAGCAGTTCTTC. This sequence encodes CASSLQSGTSGLSYNEQFF.

This chain connects TRBV6-1 to TRBJ2-7; 9 bases map to TRBD1. J gave up 5 bases and V 10 bases, and 12 bases lay outside the gene matches. Germline V gene sequence: CDR1 MNHNS, CDR2 SASEGT. The CDR3 loop spans 14 amino acids. In nucleotides, the CDR3 is TGTGCCATTGACCGGGACAGGGTGGTTCACGAGCAGTACTTC. As protein: CAIDRDRVVHEQYF.

This chain connects TRBV2 to TRBJ2-2; D might be TRBD1 (5 bases). The V and J ends lost 4 bases and 5 bases respectively, with 17 bases between them. There are 16 residues in the CDR3. The germline CDR1 and CDR2 sequences are SNHLY and FYNNEI. This CDR3 is CASSAFRDVGTGELFF. As DNA, the CDR3 is TGTGCCAGCAGTGCCTTCAGGGATGTCGGGACCGGGGAGCTGTTTTTT.

This chain joins TRBV7-8 and TRBJ2-1; 7 positions agree with TRBD2. The junction had 9 bases not matched to a gene; V was cut back by 0 bases and J by 10 bases. The V gene's germline CDR1 is SGHVS and CDR2 FQNEAQ. This CDR3 contains 15 residues. In nucleotides, the CDR3 is TGTGCCAGCAGCTTAGCGGGAGGGAGGGCTATCGAGCAGTTCTTC. Amino acid sequence: CASSLAGGRAIEQFF. The entire variable domain, with the rest obtained from reference TRBV7-8 and TRBJ2-1, is as follows: GAGVSQSPRYKVAKRGQDVALRCDPISGHVSLFWYQQALGQGPEFLTYFQNEAQLDKSGLPSDRFFAERPEGSVSTLKIQRTQQEDSAVYLCASSLAGGRAIEQFFGPGTRLTVL.